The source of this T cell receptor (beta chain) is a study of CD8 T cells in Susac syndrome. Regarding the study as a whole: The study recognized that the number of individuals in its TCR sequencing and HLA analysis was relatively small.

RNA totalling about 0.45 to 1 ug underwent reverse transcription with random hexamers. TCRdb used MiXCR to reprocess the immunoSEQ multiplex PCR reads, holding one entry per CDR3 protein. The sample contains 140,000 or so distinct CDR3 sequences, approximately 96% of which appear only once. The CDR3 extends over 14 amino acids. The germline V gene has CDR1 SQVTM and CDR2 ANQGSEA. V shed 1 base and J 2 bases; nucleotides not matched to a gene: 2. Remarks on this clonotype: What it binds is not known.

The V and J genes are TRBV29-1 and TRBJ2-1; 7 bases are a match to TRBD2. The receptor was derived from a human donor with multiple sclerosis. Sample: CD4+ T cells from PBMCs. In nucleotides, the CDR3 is TGCAGCGTTGAAGTAGCGGGCCCCTACAATGAGCAGTTCTTC. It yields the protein CSVEVAGPYNEQFF.